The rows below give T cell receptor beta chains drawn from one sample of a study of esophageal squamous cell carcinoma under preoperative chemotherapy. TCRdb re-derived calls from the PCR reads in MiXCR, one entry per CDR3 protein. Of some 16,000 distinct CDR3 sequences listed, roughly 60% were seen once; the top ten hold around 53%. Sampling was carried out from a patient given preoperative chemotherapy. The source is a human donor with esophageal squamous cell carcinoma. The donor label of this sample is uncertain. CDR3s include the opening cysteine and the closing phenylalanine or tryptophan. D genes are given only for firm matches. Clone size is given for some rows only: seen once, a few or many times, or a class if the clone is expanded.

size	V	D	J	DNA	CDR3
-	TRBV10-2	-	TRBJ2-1	TGCGCCAGCGGGAGATCTAGCGAGCAGTTCTTC	CASGRSSEQFF
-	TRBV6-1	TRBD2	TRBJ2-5	TGTGCCAGCAGGGGAGGTGGGGAGGGAGACACAGAGACCCAGTACTTC	CASRGGGEGDTETQYF
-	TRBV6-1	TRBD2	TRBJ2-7	TGTGCCAGCAGTGCGGGCGGGGGGGGGAGCGGCAAAGAGACGCAGTACTTC	CASSAGGGGSGKETQYF
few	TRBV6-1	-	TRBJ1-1	TGTGCCAGCAGTGAAGGGTGGTTAGGAGTTGCCACTGAAGCTTTCTTT	CASSEGWLGVATEAFF
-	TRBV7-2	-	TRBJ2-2	TGTGCCAGCAGCGTGGGGTGGAACACCGGGGAGCTGTTTTTT	CASSVGWNTGELFF
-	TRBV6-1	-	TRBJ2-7	TGTGCCAGCACCTTTGACAGACATTCCGAGCAGTACTTC	CASTFDRHSEQYF
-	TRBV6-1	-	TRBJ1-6	TGTGCCAGCAGACAGACCAATTTCCCTTCCTACGAGCAGCACTTT	CASRQTNFPSYEQHF
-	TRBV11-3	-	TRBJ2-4	TGTGCCAGGGGGTTGTGGGGCAAAAATATGCAGTATTTC	CARGLWGKNMQYF
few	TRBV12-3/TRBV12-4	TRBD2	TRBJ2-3	TGTGCCAGCAGCGTAGCGGGAGGCGGCACAGATACGCAGTATTTT	CASSVAGGGTDTQYF
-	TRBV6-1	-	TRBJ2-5	TGTGCCAGCAGCGCACTCGTTGCGGGGGCTTCCTACAATGAGCAGTACTTT	CASSALVAGASYNEQYF
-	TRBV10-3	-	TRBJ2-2	TGCCCGGGCAGCCAGGGTGTGAACACCGATACGCTGTTTTTT	CPGSQGVNTDTLFF
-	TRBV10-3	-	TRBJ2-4	TGTGCGGGGGGCGGGGGCCGGGAAGAAGAGACTCAGTACTTC	CAGGGGREEETQYF
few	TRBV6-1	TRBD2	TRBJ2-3	TGTGCCAGCAGACTGGGGACTAGCGGGAGGTCTAGCACAGATACGCAGTATTTT	CASRLGTSGRSSTDTQYF
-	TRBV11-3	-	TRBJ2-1	TGTGCCAGCAGCTTAGACTCGAATGAGCAGTTCTTC	CASSLDSNEQFF
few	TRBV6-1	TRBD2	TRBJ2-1	TGTGCCAGCAGTGAAATGGTAGCGGGAGGACGATGGCAGTTCTTC	CASSEMVAGGRWQFF
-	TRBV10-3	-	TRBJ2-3	TGTGCCATCAGTGGGGACGAGGGGGCGCAGTATTTT	CAISGDEGAQYF
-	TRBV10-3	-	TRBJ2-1	TGTGCGGGGCCTGGGGGCCGGGACCAAGAGACCCAGTTTTTC	CAGPGGRDQETQFF
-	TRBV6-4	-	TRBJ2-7	TGTGCCAGCAGTGACTCAATTGTACAGATTGATGAGCAGTACTTC	CASSDSIVQIDEQYF
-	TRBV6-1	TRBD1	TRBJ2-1	TGTGCCAGCAGGAAGGGTGGGACAGGCGATGAGCAGTTCTTC	CASRKGGTGDEQFF
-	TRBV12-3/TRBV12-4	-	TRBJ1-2	TGTGCCAGCAGGTCGGACGGCCCGTGGGACTATGGCTACACCTTC	CASRSDGPWDYGYTF
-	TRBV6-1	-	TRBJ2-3	TGTGCCAGCAGCGCAGGGGCTGTAGGAGATACGCAGTATTTT	CASSAGAVGDTQYF
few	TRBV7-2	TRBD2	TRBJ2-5	TGTGCCAGCAGCTTATCCGGGACTAGCGGGAGTATGAAGACCCAGTACTTC	CASSLSGTSGSMKTQYF
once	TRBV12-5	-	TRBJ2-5	TGTGCTAGTGGTTTGGAAGGGACACCCCAAGAGACCCAGTACTTC	CASGLEGTPQETQYF
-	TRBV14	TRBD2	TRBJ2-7	TGTGCCAGCAGCCAAGTTGCAGGACCCGGGACTAGCGTTTCCTACGAGCAGTACTTC	CASSQVAGPGTSVSYEQYF
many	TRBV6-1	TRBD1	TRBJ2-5	TGTGCCAGCAGACCCAGACAGGGTCGGGAGACCCAGTACTTC	CASRPRQGRETQYF
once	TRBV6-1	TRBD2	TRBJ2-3	TGTGCCAGCAGGGGCCACCGGGGGGACGGCGCAGATACGCAGTACTTT	CASRGHRGDGADTQYF
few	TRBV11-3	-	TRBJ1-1	TGTGCCAGCAGCTCACCCCGGGAGACTGAAGCTTTCTTT	CASSSPRETEAFF
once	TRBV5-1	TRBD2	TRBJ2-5	TGCGCCAGCAGCTTGGACGGGAGGGCCGCAGAGACCCAGTACTTC	CASSLDGRAAETQYF
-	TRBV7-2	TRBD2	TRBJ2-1	TGTGCCAGCAACAAGCGGGACCTCAATGAGCAGTTCTTC	CASNKRDLNEQFF
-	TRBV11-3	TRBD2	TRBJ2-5	TGTGCCAGCAGCACGGGACTAGTGGGGAAGACCCAGTCCTTC	CASSTGLVGKTQSF
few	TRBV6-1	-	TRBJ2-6	TGTGCCAGCAGAAGTGGCGGGATCTCTGGGGCCAACGTCCTGACTTTC	CASRSGGISGANVLTF
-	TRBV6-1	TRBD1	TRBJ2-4	TGTGCCAGGGGTGAAGGGGGCCGTGACGCCGGGATCCAGTACTTC	CARGEGGRDAGIQYF
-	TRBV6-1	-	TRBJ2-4	TGTGCCAGCAGTGCGCGCCCTCCCCGGGGAATGGGAGCCAAAAACATTCAGTACTTC	CASSARPPRGMGAKNIQYF
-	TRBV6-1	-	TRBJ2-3	TGTGCCAGCAGGGGGGGTGGGGGCGGAGACCCAGATACCCAGTATTTC	CASRGGGGGDPDTQYF
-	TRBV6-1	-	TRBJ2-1	-	CASSDSVASGIEFF